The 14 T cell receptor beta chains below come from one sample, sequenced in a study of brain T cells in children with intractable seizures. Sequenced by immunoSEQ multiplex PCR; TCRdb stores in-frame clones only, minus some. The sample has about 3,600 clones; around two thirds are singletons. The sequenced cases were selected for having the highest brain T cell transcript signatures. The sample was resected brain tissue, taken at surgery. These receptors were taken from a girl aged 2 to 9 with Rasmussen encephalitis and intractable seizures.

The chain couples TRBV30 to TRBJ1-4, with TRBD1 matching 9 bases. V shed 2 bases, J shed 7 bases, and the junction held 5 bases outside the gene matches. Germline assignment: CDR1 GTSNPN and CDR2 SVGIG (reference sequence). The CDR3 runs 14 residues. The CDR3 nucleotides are TGTGCCTGGAGTCCGACAGGGGGTTTTGAAAAACTGTTTTTT. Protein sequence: CAWSPTGGFEKLFF. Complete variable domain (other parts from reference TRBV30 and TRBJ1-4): SQTIHQWPATLVQPVGSPLSLECTVEGTSNPNLYWYRQAAGRGLQLLFYSVGIGQISSEVPQNLSASRPQDRQFILSSKKLLLSDSGFYLCAWSPTGGFEKLFFGSGTQLSVL.

CDR3 DNA: TGTGCCTGGAGTGGCAGGGGAAGAGAAGGAGAGACCCAGTACTTC. Translating it yields CAWSGRGREGETQYF. The J gene is TRBJ2-5, the V gene TRBV30; possibly TRBD1 for D (6 bases). Germline CDR1 and CDR2: GTSNPN and SVGIG (reference sequence). The CDR3 length is 15 residues. V was shortened by 1 base and J by 4 bases, with 16 bases between the two germline ends.

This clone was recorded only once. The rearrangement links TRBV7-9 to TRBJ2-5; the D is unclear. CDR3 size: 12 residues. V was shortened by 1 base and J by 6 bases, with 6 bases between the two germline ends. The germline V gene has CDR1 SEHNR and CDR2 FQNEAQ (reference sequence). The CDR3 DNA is TGTGCCAGCAGCTTAGAAGGAAAGACCCAGTACTTC. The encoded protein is CASSLEGKTQYF.

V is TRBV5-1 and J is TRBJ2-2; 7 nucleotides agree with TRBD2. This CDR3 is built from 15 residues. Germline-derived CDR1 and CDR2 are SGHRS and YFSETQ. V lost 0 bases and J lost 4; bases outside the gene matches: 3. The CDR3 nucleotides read TGCGCCAGCAGCTTGGTCGGCGGGGGCACCGGGGAGCTGTTTTTT. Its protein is CASSLVGGGTGELFF.

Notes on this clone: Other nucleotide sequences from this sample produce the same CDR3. CDR3 protein: CAISESSLGVFRSPLHF. CDR3 DNA: TGTGCCATCAGTGAGAGCAGCTTAGGAGTGTTCCGATCACCCCTCCACTTT. The chain links TRBV10-3 to TRBJ1-6; D gene uncertain. CDR1 is ENHRY, CDR2 SYGVKD, per germline. This CDR3 contains 17 residues. V was trimmed by 2 bases and J by 10 bases, leaving 21 bases between them.

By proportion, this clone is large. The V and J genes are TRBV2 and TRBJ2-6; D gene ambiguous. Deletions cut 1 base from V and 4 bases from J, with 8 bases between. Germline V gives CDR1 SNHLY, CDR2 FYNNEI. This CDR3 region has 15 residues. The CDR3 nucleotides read TGTGCCAGCAGTGAAGGGGCGAGGGGGGCCAACGTCCTGACTTTC. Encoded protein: CASSEGARGANVLTF.

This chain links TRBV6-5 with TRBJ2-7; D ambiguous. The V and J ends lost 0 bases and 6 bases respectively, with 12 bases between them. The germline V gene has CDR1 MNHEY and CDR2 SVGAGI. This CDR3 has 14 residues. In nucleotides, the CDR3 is TGTGCCAGCAGTTACTCCGGCAGTATAGGCGAGCAGTACTTC. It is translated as CASSYSGSIGEQYF.

CDR3: CASSSGTDTYEQYF. The CDR3 coding sequence is TGTGCCAGTAGTTCCGGGACGGACACCTACGAGCAGTACTTC. The genes are TRBV19 and TRBJ2-7; D may correspond to TRBD1 or TRBD2 (5 bases each). CDR3 length: 14 amino acids. Germline CDR1 and CDR2: LNHDA and SQIVND (reference sequence). The V gene lost 5 bases and the J gene lost 2 bases, with 13 bases spanning the gap. The variable domain in full, completed from reference TRBV19 and TRBJ2-7, reads DGGITQSPKYLFRKEGQNVTLSCEQNLNHDAMYWYRQDPGQGLRLIYYSQIVNDFQKGDIAEGYSVSREKKESFPLTVTSAQKNPTAFYLCASSSGTDTYEQYFGPGTRLTVT.

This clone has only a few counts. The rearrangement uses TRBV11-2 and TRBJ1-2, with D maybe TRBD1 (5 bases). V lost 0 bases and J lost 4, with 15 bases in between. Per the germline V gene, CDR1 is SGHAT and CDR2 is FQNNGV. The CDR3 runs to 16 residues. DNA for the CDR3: TGTGCCAGCAGCTTAGATGGCTCCGGGGCCCTCTATGGCTACACCTTC. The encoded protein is CASSLDGSGALYGYTF. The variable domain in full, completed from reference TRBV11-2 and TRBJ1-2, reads EAGVAQSPRYKIIEKRQSVAFWCNPISGHATLYWYQQILGQGPKLLIQFQNNGVVDDSQLPKDRFSAERLKGVDSTLKIQPAKLEDSAVYLCASSLDGSGALYGYTFGSGTRLTVV.

The CDR3 DNA is TGTGCCAGCACGTGGTACTCTGGAAACACCATATATTTT. Translated, it gives CASTWYSGNTIYF. The chain carries TRBV2 and TRBJ1-3; D is unclear. Germline-derived CDR1 and CDR2 are SNHLY and FYNNEI. This CDR3 contains 13 residues. The V and J ends lost 7 bases and 0 bases respectively, with 7 bases between them.

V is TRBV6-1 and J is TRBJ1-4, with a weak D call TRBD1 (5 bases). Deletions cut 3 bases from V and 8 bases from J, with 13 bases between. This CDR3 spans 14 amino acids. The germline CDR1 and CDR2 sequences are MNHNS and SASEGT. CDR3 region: CASSDRAFGEKLFF. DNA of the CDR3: TGTGCCAGCAGTGACAGGGCGTTTGGCGAAAAACTGTTTTTT.

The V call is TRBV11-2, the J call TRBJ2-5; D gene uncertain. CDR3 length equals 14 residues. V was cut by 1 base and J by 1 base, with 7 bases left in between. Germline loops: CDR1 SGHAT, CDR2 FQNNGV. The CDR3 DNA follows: TGTGCCAGCAGCTTAGGGATACTCCAAGAGACCCAGTACTTC. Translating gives CASSLGILQETQYF.

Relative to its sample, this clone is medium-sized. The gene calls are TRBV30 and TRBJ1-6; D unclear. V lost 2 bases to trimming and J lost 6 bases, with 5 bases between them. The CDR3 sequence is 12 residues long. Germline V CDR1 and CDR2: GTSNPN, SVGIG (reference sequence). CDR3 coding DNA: TGTGCCTGGAGTACACTTAATTCACCCCTCCACTTT. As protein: CAWSTLNSPLHF.

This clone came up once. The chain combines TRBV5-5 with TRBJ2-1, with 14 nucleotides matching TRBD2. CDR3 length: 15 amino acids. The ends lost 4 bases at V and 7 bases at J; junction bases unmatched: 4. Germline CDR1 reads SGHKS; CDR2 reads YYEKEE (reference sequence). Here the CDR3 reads CASSETSGRANEQFF. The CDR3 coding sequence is TGTGCCAGCAGCGAGACTAGCGGGAGGGCAAATGAGCAGTTCTTC. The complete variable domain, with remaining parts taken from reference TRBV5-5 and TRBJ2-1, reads DAGVTQSPTHLIKTRGQQVTLRCSPISGHKSVSWYQQVLGQGPQFIFQYYEKEERGRGNFPDRFSARQFPNYSSELNVNALLLGDSALYLCASSETSGRANEQFFGPGTRLTVL.